Only a few counts were recorded for the clone carrying this T cell receptor beta chain. The germline V and J ends were trimmed by 6 bases and 2 bases, with 17 bases remaining between them. Germline V gene sequence: CDR1 LNHDA, CDR2 SQIVND (reference sequence). The CDR3 sequence is 16 residues long. The PCR made use of 60 Vbeta and 13 Jbeta primers. Using immunoSEQ multiplex PCR, the repertoire was profiled, and TCRdb retains in-frame clones only, with some absent. The table includes about 170,000 clones, 72% detected once. This record belongs to a study of cytomegalovirus exposure and HLA in healthy donors.

The source of this sequence is a human donor in good health. This chain links TRBV19 with TRBJ1-5; maybe TRBD1 (6 bases). Sequencing was carried out using PBMCs. DNA for the CDR3: TGTGCCAGTAGAAATCGGGCCAGGGGTGGCAATCAGCCCCAGCATTTT. Its protein is CASRNRARGGNQPQHF.